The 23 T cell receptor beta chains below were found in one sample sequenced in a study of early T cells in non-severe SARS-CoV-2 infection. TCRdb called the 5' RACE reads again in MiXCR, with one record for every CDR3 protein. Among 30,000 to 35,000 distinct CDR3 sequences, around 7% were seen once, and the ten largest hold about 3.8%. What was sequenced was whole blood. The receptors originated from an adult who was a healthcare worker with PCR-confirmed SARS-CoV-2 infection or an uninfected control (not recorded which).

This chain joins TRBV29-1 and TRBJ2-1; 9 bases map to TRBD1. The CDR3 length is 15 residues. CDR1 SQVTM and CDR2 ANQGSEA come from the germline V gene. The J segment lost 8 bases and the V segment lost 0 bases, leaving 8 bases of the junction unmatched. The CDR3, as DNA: TGCAGCGTTGAAGATCTCACAGGGGGCTTCTATGAGCAGTTCTTC. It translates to CSVEDLTGGFYEQFF.

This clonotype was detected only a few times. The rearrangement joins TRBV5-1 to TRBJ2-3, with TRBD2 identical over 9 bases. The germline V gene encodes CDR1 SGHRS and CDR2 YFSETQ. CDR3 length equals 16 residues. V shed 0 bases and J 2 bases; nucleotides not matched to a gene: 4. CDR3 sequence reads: CASSLGAGGLTDTQYF. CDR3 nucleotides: TGCGCCAGCAGCTTGGGAGCGGGAGGTCTCACAGATACGCAGTATTTT.

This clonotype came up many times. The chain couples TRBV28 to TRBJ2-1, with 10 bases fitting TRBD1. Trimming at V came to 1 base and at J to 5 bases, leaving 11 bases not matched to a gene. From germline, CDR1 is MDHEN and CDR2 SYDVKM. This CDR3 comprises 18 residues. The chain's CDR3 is CASSLLGFRDRGDNEQFF. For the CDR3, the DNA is TGTGCCAGCAGTTTATTAGGCTTCCGGGACAGGGGTGACAATGAGCAGTTCTTC.

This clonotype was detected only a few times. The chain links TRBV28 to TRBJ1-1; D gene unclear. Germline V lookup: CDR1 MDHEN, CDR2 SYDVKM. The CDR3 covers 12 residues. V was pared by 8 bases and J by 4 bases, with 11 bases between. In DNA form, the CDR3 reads TGTGCCAGCGACCGAGGACCCACTGAAGCTTTCTTT. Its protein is CASDRGPTEAFF.

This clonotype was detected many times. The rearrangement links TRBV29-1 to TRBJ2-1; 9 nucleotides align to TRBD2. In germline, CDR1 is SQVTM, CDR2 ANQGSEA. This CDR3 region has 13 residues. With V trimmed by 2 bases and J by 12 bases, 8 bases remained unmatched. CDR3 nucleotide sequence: TGCAGCGTTGAAATGCGGGAGGGGATGGGGCAGTTCTTC. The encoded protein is CSVEMREGMGQFF.

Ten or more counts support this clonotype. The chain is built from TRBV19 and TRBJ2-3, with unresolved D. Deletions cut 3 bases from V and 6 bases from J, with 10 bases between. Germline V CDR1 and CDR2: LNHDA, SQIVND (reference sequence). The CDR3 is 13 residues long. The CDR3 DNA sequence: TGTGCCAGTAGTATGTTTTTCAAGGATACGCAGTATTTT. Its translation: CASSMFFKDTQYF.

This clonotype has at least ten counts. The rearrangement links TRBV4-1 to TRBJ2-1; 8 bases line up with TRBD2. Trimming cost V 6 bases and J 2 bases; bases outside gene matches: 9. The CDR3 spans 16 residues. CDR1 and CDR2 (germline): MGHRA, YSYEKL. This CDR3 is CASSKGSGSAYNEQFF. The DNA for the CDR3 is TGCGCCAGCAGTAAAGGAAGCGGGAGTGCCTACAATGAGCAGTTCTTC.

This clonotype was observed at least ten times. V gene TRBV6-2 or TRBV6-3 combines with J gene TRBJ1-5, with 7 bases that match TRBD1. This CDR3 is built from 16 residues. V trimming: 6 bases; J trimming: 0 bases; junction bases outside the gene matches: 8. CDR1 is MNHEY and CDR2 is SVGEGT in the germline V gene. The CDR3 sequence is CASRRVQGFSNQPQHF. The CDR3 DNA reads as TGTGCCAGCAGGCGCGTACAGGGGTTTAGCAATCAGCCCCAGCATTTT.

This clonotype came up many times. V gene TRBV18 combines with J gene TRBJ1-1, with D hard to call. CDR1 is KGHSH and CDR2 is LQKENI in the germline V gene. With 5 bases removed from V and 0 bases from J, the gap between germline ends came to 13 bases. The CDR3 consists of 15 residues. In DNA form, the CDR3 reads TGTGCCAGCTCAAACAGACAACTAATGAACACTGAAGCTTTCTTT. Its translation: CASSNRQLMNTEAFF.

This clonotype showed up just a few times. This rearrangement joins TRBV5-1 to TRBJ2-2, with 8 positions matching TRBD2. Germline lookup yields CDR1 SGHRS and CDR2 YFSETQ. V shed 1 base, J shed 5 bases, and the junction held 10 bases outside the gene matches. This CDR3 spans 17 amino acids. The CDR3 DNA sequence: TGCGCCAGCAGCTTGTTTTTGGGTAGCGGGAATACCGGGGAGCTGTTTTTT. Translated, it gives CASSLFLGSGNTGELFF.

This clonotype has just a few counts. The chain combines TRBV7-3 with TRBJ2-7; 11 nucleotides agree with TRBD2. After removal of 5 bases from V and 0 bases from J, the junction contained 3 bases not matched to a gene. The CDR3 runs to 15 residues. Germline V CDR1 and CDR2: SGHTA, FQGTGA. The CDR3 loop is CASSGTSGFSYEQYF. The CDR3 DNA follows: TGTGCCAGCAGCGGGACTAGCGGCTTCTCCTACGAGCAGTACTTC.

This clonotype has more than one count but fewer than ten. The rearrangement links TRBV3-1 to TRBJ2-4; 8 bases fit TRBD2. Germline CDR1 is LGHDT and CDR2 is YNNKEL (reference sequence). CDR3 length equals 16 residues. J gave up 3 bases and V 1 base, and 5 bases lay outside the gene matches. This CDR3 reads CASSQVGGADKNIQYF. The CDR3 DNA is TGTGCCAGCAGCCAAGTCGGGGGGGCGGACAAAAACATTCAGTACTTC. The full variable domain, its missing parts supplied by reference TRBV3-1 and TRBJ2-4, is DTAVSQTPKYLVTQMGNDKSIKCEQNLGHDTMYWYKQDSKKFLKIMFSYNNKELIINETVPNRFSPKSPDKAHLNLHINSLELGDSAVYFCASSQVGGADKNIQYFGAGTRLSVL.

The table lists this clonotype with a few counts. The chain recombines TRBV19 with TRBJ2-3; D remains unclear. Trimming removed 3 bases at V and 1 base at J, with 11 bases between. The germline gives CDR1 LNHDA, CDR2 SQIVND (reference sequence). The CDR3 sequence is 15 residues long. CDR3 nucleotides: TGTGCCAGTAGTATGGGCGCGGATGGCACAGATACGCAGTATTTT. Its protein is CASSMGADGTDTQYF.

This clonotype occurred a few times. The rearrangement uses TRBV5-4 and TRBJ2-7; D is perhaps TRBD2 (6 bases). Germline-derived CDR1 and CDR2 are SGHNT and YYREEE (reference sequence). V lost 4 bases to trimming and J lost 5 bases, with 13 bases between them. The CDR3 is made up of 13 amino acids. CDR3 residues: CASSLRESDEQYF. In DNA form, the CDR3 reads TGTGCCAGCAGCCTCCGGGAGAGCGACGAGCAGTACTTC.

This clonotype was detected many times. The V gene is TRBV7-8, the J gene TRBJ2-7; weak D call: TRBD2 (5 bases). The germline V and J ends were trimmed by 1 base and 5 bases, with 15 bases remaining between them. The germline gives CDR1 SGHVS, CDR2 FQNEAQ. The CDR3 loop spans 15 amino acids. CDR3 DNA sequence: TGTGCCAGCAGCTTAGACGTTCGGGGAAAGGACGAGCAGTACTTC. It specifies CASSLDVRGKDEQYF.

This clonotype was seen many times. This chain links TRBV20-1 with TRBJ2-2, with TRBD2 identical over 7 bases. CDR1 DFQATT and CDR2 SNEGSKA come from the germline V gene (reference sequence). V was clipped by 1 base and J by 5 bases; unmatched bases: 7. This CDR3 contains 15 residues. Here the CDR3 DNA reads TGCAGTGCTAGAGCGGGGGGACGGTTTACCGGGGAGCTGTTTTTT. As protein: CSARAGGRFTGELFF.

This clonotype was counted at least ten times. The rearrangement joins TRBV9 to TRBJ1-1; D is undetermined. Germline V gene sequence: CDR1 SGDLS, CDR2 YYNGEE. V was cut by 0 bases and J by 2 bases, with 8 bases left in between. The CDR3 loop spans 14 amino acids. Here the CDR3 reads CASSVAPFNTEAFF. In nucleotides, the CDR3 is TGTGCCAGCAGCGTAGCACCATTCAACACTGAAGCTTTCTTT.

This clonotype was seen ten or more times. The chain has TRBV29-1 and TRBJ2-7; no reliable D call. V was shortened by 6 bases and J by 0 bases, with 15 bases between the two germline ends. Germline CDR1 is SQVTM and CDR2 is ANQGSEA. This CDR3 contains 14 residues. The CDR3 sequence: CSVSLSATSYEQYF. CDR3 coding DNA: TGCAGCGTCTCGCTCAGTGCCACCTCCTACGAGCAGTACTTC.

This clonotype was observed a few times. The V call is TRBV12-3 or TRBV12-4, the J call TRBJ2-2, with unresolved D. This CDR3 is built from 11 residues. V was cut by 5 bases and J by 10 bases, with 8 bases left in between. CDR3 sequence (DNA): TGTGCCAGCAGTCCCCAAACGGAGCTGTTTTTT. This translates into CASSPQTELFF.

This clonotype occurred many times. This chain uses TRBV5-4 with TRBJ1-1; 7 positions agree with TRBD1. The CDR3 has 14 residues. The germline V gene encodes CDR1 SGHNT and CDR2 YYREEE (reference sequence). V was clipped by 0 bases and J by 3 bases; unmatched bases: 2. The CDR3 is CASSLVQGDTEAFF. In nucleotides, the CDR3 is TGTGCCAGCAGCTTGGTGCAGGGGGACACTGAAGCTTTCTTT.

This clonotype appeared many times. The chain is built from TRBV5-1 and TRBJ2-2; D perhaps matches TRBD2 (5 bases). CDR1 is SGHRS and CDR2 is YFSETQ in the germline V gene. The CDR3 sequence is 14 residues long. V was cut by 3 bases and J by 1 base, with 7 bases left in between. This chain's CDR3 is CASSWAGNTGELFF. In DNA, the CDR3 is TGCGCCAGCAGCTGGGCGGGGAACACCGGGGAGCTGTTTTTT.

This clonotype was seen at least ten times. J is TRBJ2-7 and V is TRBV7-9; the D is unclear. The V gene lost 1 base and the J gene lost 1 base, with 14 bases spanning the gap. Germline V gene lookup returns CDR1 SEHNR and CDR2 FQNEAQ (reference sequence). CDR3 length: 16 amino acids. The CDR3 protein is CASSLDRTELSYEQYF. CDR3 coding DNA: TGTGCCAGCAGCTTAGACCGAACAGAGCTTTCCTACGAGCAGTACTTC.

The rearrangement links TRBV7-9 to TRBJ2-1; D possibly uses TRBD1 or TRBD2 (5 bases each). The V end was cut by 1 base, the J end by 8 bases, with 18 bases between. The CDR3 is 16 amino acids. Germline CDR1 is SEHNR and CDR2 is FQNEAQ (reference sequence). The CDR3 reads CASSLGDPFKVDEQFF. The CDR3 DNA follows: TGTGCCAGCAGCTTAGGGGACCCCTTTAAAGTGGATGAGCAGTTCTTC. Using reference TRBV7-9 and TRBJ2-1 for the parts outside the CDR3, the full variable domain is DTGVSQNPRHKITKRGQNVTFRCDPISEHNRLYWYRQTLGQGPEFLTYFQNEAQLEKSRLLSDRFSAERPKGSFSTLEIQRTEQGDSAMYLCASSLGDPFKVDEQFFGPGTRLTVL.